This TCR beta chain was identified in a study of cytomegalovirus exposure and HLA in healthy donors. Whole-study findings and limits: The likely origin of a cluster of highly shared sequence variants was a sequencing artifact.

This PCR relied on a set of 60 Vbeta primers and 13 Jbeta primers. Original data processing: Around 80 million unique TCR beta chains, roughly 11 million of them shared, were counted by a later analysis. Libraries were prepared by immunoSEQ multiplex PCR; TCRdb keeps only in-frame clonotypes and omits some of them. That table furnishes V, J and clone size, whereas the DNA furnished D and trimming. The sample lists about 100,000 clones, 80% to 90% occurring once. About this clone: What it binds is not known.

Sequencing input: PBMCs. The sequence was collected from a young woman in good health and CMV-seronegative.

The CDR3 region is CASSVRDRVPYEQYF. In nucleotides, the CDR3 is TGTGCCAGCAGCGTCCGGGACAGGGTTCCCTACGAGCAGTACTTC. The gene calls are TRBV7-9 and TRBJ2-7; 9 bases line up with TRBD1. The CDR3 sequence is 15 residues long. Germline lookup yields CDR1 SEHNR and CDR2 FQNEAQ (reference sequence). J was trimmed by 2 bases and V by 5 bases; bases with no gene match: 7.